The 15 T cell receptor beta chains below all came from one sample that was sequenced in a study of T cell responses to AZD1222 COVID-19 vaccine. The method was immunoSEQ multiplex PCR; TCRdb's version includes in-frame clones alone and lacks a portion of them. The sample lists roughly 150,000 clones, more than 85% seen once, with approximately 6.6% in the top ten. The input for sequencing was peripheral blood, taken after recovery from COVID-19. The receptors here all came from an adult who had recovered from COVID-19.

The chain has TRBV28 and TRBJ2-5, with 10 bases fitting TRBD1. Per the germline V gene, CDR1 is MDHEN and CDR2 is SYDVKM. CDR3 length: 13 residues. V shed 7 bases, J shed 9 bases, and the junction held 8 bases outside the gene matches. The CDR3 sequence: CASNAGQGLAQYF. As DNA, the CDR3 is TGTGCCAGCAACGCGGGACAGGGGTTGGCCCAGTACTTC.

The chain joins TRBV27 to TRBJ1-6; 9 bases fit TRBD1. Per germline, CDR1 MNHEY and CDR2 SMNVEV (reference sequence). The V and J ends lost 3 bases and 11 bases, in that order; junction bases with no gene match: 5. The CDR3 consists of 14 residues. CDR3 region: CASSLTGGSAPLHF. Here the CDR3 DNA reads TGTGCCAGCAGTTTGACAGGGGGAAGTGCACCCCTCCACTTT.

The chain uses TRBV28 and TRBJ2-6; no clear D. Trimming pared 6 bases from V and 1 base from J, leaving 10 bases between. This CDR3 region has 15 residues. In germline, CDR1 is MDHEN, CDR2 SYDVKM. The CDR3 DNA reads as TGTGCCAGCAGCCCGGCCCTTTCTGGGGCCAACGTCCTGACTTTC. As protein: CASSPALSGANVLTF. The full variable domain, in which reference TRBV28 and TRBJ2-6 provide the parts outside the CDR3, is DVKVTQSSRYLVKRTGEKVFLECVQDMDHENMFWYRQDPGLGLRLIYFSYDVKMKEKGDIPEGYSVSREKKERFSLILESASTNQTSMYLCASSPALSGANVLTFGAGSRLTVL.

The J gene is TRBJ2-5, the V gene TRBV7-2, with D possibly TRBD2 on 6 matching bases. Germline V gives CDR1 SGHTA, CDR2 FQGNSA. The CDR3 length is 14 residues. V was pared by 5 bases and J by 1 base, with 11 bases between. CDR3 region: CASSASGVQETQYF. The CDR3 DNA sequence: TGTGCCAGCAGCGCCTCGGGGGTCCAAGAGACCCAGTACTTC.

The chain uses TRBV28 and TRBJ1-3, with TRBD1 as a possible D gene (6 bases). Trimming pared 2 bases from V and 3 bases from J, leaving 11 bases between. Germline lookup yields CDR1 MDHEN and CDR2 SYDVKM. The CDR3 extends over 15 amino acids. This chain's CDR3 is CASSLGGPGGNTIYF. Written as DNA, the CDR3 is TGTGCCAGCAGTTTAGGGGGGCCTGGTGGAAACACCATATATTTT.

This sequence joins TRBV5-1 and TRBJ1-1; the match to TRBD1 covers 8 bases. V was pared by 4 bases and J by 1 base, with 3 bases of the junction left unmatched. This CDR3 has 14 residues. Looked up from germline, CDR1 is SGHRS and CDR2 is YFSETQ. CDR3 protein: CASSPRGRNTEAFF. Written as DNA, the CDR3 is TGCGCCAGCAGCCCCAGGGGGCGGAACACTGAAGCTTTCTTT.

V gene TRBV4-3 combines with J gene TRBJ1-1; D unclear. The germline V and J ends were trimmed by 2 bases and 1 base, with 5 bases remaining between them. The V gene's germline CDR1 is LGHNA and CDR2 YSLEER. The CDR3 covers 13 residues. This chain's CDR3 is CASSQSRNTEAFF. CDR3 sequence (DNA): TGCGCCAGCAGCCAAAGCCGGAACACTGAAGCTTTCTTT.

The chain links TRBV4-2 to TRBJ1-2, with D possibly being TRBD1 (5 bases). This CDR3 region has 15 residues. The germline gives CDR1 LGHNA, CDR2 YNFKEQ. V lost 0 bases to trimming and J lost 7 bases, with 15 bases between them. The DNA for the CDR3 is TGTGCCAGCAGCCAAGATCGGCGGGACCCACTTGGCTACACCTTC. As protein: CASSQDRRDPLGYTF.

This clone was seen once. The chain couples TRBV4-2 to TRBJ2-1, with 7 bases identical to TRBD1. The CDR3 is 13 residues long. After removal of 5 bases from V and 7 bases from J, the junction contained 5 bases not matched to a gene. Germline assignment: CDR1 LGHNA and CDR2 YNFKEQ. This CDR3 reads CASSTRQGNEQFF. The CDR3 coding sequence is TGTGCCAGCAGCACGCGACAGGGTAATGAGCAGTTCTTC.

In this sample, this clone turned up once. V is TRBV3-1 (or the pseudogene TRBV3-2) and J is TRBJ2-1; weak D call: TRBD2 (6 bases). This CDR3 is built from 15 residues. V lost 2 bases to trimming and J lost 10 bases, with 18 bases between them. Germline V lookup: CDR1 LGHDT, CDR2 YNNKEL (reference sequence). This chain's CDR3 is CASSQTGGEGGEQFF. Written as DNA, the CDR3 is TGTGCCAGCAGCCAAACCGGGGGAGAAGGCGGGGAGCAGTTCTTC.

The chain recombines TRBV20-1 with TRBJ1-4; no firm D call. Germline assignment: CDR1 DFQATT and CDR2 SNEGSKA (reference sequence). V was cut by 1 base and J by 13 bases, with 10 bases left in between. The CDR3 runs to 11 residues. Written as DNA, the CDR3 is TGCAGTGCTAGAGGAACCCAAGGACTGTTTTTT. Amino acids: CSARGTQGLFF.

V usage is TRBV19 and J usage is TRBJ2-3, with 11 bases fitting TRBD1. The length of the CDR3 is 16 residues. The V gene end was trimmed by 4 bases and the J gene end by 5 bases; junction bases not matched to a gene: 8. Germline V CDR1 and CDR2: LNHDA, SQIVND (reference sequence). Written as DNA, the CDR3 is TGTGCCAGTAGTACCCAGGACAGGGGGCGTGGAGATACGCAGTATTTT. Residues: CASSTQDRGRGDTQYF.

In this sample, this clone turned up a few times. This chain joins TRBV19 and TRBJ2-2; TRBD2 agrees at 13 bases. The CDR3 has 15 amino acids. J lost 6 bases, V lost 5 bases, and 3 bases had no gene match. Germline CDR1 is LNHDA and CDR2 is SQIVND (reference sequence). DNA for the CDR3: TGTGCCAGTAGTTCACTAGCGGGAGGGCCCGGGGAGCTGTTTTTT. Amino acids: CASSSLAGGPGELFF.

This clone has just one count. J is TRBJ2-7 and V is TRBV10-3; D unclear. The CDR3 contains 13 residues. CDR1 ENHRY and CDR2 SYGVKD come from the germline V gene. The V and J ends lost 8 bases and 4 bases respectively, with 15 bases between them. The CDR3 spells CAIQDVGIYEQYF. The CDR3 nucleotides are TGTGCCATCCAAGACGTGGGAATTTACGAGCAGTACTTC.

The chain is built from TRBV11-2 and TRBJ2-3, with 7 bases identical to TRBD2. The length of the CDR3 is 14 residues. Looked up from germline, CDR1 is SGHAT and CDR2 is FQNNGV. Trimming took 8 bases from V and 2 from J; bases not matched to a gene: 7. The CDR3 region is CASGLAAYTDTQYF. The CDR3 nucleotides read TGTGCCAGCGGGCTAGCGGCCTACACAGATACGCAGTATTTT.